The present entry profiles one T cell receptor (beta chain) with its context. Random hexamers were used to reverse transcribe an amount of 0.5 to 1 ug RNA. The immunoSEQ assay covered 54 Vbeta and 13 Jbeta segments for CDR3. Each CDR3 protein gets one entry after TCRdb re-called the immunoSEQ multiplex PCR reads with MiXCR. The data show 70,000 or so distinct CDR3 sequences, with roughly 94% seen just once and 0.2% to 0.25% held by the top ten. V shed 4 bases and J shed 2 bases, with 20 bases lying between them. The CDR3 covers 17 residues. CDR1 is LGHDT, CDR2 YNNKEL, per germline (reference sequence). The data derive from a study of CD8 T cells in Susac syndrome.

The origin of this receptor is a human donor in good health. V gene TRBV3-1 combines with J gene TRBJ1-2, with D tentatively TRBD1 (6 bases). The sequenced sample consisted of CD8+ T cells from PBMCs. The DNA for the CDR3 is TGTGCCAGCAGCCCCCCCCCAGGGGAGTGGATGAACTATGGCTACACCTTC. Its translation is CASSPPPGEWMNYGYTF.